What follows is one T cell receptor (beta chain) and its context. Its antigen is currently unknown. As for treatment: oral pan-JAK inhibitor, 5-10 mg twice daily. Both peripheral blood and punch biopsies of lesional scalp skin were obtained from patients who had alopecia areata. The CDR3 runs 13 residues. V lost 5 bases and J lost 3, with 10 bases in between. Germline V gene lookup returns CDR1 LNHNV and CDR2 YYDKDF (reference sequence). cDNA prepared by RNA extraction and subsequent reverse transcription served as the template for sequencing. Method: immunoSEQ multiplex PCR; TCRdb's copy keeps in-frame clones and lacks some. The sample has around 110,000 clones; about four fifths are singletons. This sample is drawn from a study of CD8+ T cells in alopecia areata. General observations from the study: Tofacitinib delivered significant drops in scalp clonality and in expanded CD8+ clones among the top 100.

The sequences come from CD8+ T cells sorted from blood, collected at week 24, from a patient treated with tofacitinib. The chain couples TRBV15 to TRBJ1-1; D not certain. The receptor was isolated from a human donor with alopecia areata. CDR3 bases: TGTGCCACCAGCGTCGGGTTCGACACTGAAGCTTTCTTT. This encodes CATSVGFDTEAFF. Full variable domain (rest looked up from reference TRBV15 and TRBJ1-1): DAMVIQNPRYQVTQFGKPVTLSCSQTLNHNVMYWYQQKSSQAPKLLFHYYDKDFNNEADTPDNFQSRRPNTSFCFLDIRSPGLGDTAMYLCATSVGFDTEAFFGQGTRLTVV.